This paragraph covers one TCR beta chain sequence. What it binds is unknown. The assay was immunoSEQ multiplex PCR, and TCRdb's table has in-frame clones only and misses some. The sample has about 1.5 million clones, 98% seen once. Germline-derived CDR1 and CDR2 are SGHDN and FVKESK. This CDR3 has 15 amino acids. Trimming at V came to 2 bases and at J to 4 bases, leaving 3 bases not matched to a gene. The entry originates in a study of shared clonotypes between healthy human individuals. Study-wide findings and caveats: Between a few donors, naive CD4 clonotypes were shared at a level of about 5.3%.

The J gene is TRBJ2-7, the V gene TRBV14; TRBD2 agrees at 12 bases. Sequencing was carried out using naive CD4+ T cells sorted from blood. Subset meaning: CD45RA+ positively selected. This receptor was taken from a man under 40 in good health. In DNA, the CDR3 is TGTGCCAGCAGCCAATTGACTAGCGGGAGTTACGAGCAGTACTTC. This translates into CASSQLTSGSYEQYF.